This TCR beta chain was found in a study of CD8+ T cells in alopecia areata. General study results and limits: Administration of tofacitinib significantly diminished scalp clonality and expanded CD8+ clones within the top 100.

Points on this clone: No antigen is known for it.

Treatment noted: oral pan-JAK inhibitor, 5-10 mg twice daily. Germline V gives CDR1 SQVTM, CDR2 ANQGSEA. This CDR3 is built from 16 residues. V was clipped by 8 bases and J by 5 bases; unmatched bases: 15. The authors extracted RNA and reverse transcribed it into cDNA as the sequencing template. TCRdb's table, derived via immunoSEQ multiplex PCR, lists solely in-frame clones and lacks some. The table records approximately 180,000 clones, roughly 60% of them present only once. The input for sequencing was CD4+ T cells sorted from blood, taken at week 24, from a patient treated with tofacitinib. The TCR originated in a human donor with alopecia areata. This rearrangement joins TRBV29-1 to TRBJ2-5; 12 bases line up with TRBD2. CDR3 bases: TGCAGCATAAACGTAGCTAGCGGGGGGGCCGGTGAGACCCAGTACTTC. Protein sequence: CSINVASGGAGETQYF.